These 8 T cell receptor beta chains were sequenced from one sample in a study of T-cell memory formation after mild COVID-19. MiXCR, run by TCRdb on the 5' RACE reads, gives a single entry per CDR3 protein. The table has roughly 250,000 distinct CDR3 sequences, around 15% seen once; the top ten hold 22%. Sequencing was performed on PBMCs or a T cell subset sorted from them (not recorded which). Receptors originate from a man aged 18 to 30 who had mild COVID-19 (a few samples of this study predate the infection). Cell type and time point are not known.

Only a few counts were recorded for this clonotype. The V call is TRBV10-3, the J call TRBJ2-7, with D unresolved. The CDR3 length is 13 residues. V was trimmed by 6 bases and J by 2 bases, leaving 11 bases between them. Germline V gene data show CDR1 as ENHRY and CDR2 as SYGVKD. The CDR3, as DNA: TGTGCCATCAGGGAAGACACACCCTACGAGCAGTACTTC. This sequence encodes CAIREDTPYEQYF.

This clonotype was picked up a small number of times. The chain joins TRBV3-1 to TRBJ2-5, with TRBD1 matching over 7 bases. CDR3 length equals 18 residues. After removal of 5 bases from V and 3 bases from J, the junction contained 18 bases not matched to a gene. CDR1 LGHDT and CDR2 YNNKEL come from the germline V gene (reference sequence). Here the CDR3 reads CASSKGAGTAPGKETQYF. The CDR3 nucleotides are TGTGCCAGCAGCAAAGGGGCCGGGACAGCCCCAGGCAAAGAGACCCAGTACTTC.

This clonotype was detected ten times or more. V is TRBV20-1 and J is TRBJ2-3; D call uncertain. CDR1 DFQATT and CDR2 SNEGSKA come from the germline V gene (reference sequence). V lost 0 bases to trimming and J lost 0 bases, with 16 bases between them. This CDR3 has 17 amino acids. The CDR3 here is CSAREIRALPSTDTQYF. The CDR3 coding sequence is TGCAGTGCTAGAGAGATAAGGGCACTCCCAAGCACAGATACGCAGTATTTT.

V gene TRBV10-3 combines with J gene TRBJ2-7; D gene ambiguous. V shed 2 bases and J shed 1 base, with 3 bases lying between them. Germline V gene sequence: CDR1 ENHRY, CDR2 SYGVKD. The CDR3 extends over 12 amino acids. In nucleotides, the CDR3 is TGTGCCATCAGTGAGGGATCCTACGAGCAGTACTTC. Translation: CAISEGSYEQYF.

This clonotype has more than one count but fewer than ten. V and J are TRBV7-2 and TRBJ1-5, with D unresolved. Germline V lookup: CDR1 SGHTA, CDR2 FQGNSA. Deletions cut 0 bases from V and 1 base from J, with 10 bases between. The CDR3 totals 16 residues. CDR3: CASSLAWELSNQPQHF. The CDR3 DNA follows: TGTGCCAGCAGCTTAGCCTGGGAGCTCAGCAATCAGCCCCAGCATTTT.

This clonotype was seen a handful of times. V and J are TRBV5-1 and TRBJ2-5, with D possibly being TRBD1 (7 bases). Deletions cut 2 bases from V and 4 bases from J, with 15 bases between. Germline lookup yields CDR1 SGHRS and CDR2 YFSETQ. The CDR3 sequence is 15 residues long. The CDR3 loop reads CASSFPGGNRETQYF. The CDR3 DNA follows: TGCGCCAGCAGCTTTCCAGGGGGGAATAGAGAGACCCAGTACTTC.

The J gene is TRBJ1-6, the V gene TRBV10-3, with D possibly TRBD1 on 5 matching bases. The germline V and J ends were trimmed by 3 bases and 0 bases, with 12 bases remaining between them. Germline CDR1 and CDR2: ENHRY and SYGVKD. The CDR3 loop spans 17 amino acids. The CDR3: CAISDPPGSSYNSPLHF. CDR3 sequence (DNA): TGTGCCATCAGTGACCCGCCAGGGAGCTCCTATAATTCACCCCTCCACTTT.

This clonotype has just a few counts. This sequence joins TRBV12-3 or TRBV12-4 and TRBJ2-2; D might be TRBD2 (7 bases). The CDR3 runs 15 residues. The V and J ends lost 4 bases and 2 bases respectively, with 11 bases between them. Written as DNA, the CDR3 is TGTGCCAGCAGTTGGAGGGGGGGTAACACCGGGGAGCTGTTTTTT. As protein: CASSWRGGNTGELFF.